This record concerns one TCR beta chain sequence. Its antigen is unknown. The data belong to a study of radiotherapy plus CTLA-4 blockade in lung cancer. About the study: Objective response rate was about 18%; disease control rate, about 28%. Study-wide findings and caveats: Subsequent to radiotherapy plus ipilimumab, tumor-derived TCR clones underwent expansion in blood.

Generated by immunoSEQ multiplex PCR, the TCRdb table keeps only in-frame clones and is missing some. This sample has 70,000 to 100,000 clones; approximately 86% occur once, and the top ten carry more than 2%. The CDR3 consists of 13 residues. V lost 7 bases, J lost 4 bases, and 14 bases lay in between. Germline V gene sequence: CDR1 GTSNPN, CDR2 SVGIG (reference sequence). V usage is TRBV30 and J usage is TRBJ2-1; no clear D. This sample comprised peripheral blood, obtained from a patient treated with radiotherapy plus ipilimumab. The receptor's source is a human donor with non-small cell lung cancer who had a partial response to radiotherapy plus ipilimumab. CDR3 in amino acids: CASDPSGYNEQFF. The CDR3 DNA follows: TGTGCCTCTGACCCCTCGGGTTACAATGAGCAGTTCTTC.